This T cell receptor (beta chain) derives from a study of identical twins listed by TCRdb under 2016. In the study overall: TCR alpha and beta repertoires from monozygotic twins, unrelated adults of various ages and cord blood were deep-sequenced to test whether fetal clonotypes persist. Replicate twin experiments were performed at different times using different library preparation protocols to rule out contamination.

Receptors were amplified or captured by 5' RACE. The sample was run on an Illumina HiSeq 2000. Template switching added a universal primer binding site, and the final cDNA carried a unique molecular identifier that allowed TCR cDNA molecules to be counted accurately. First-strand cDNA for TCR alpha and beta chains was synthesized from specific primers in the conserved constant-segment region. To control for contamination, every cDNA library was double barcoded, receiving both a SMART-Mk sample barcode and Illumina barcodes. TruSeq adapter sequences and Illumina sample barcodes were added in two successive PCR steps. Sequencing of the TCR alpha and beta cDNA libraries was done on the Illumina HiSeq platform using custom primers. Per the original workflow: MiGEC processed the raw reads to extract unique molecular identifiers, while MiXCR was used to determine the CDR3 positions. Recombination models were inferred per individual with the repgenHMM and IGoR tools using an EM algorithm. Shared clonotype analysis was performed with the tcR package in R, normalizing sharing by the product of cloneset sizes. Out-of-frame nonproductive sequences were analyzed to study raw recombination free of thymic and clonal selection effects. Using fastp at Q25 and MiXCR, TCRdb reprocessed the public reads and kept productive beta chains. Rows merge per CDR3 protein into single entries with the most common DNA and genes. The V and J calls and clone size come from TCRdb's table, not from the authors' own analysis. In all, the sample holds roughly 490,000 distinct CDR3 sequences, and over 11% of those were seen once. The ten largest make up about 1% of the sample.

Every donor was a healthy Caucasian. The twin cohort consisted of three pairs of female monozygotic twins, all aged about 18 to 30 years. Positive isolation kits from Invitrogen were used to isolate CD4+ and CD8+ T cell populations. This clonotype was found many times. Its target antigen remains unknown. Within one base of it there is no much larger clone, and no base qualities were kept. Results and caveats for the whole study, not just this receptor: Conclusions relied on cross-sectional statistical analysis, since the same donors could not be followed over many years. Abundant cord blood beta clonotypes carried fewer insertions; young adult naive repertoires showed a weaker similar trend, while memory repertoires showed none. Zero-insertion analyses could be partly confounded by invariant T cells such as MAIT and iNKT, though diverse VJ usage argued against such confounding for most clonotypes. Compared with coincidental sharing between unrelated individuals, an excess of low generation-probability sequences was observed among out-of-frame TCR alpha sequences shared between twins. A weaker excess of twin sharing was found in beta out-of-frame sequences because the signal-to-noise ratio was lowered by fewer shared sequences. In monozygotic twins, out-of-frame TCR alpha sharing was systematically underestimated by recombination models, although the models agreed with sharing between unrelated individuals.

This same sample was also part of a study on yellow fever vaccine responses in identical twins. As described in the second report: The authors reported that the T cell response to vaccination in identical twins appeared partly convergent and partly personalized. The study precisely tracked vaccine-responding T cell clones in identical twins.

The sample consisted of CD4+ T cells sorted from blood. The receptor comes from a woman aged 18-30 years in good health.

The bases read TGCAGCGTGGGACAGGGGGCGCTCAATGAGCAGTTCTTC. This yields the protein CSVGQGALNEQFF. The chain joins TRBV29-1 to TRBJ2-1; the central 12 bases match TRBD1. CDR1 is given as SQVTM and CDR2 as ANQGSEA, both from the germline V gene. Trimmed from V: 6 bases; trimmed from J: 6 bases; junction bases lacking a gene match: 3. The CDR3 sequence holds 13 residues, the cysteine and phenylalanine included. Only the CDR3 region is kept as DNA, spanning 39 bases read in frame from base 1.